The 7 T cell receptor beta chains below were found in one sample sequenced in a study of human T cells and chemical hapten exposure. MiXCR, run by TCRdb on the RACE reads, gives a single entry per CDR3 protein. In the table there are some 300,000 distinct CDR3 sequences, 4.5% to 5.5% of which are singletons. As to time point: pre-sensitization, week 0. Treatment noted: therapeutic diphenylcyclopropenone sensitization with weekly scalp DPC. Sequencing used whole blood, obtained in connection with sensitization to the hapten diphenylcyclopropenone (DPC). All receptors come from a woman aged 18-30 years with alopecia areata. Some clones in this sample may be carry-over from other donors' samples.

CDR3 sequence reads: CASSPAQGPGGNGYTF. The DNA for the CDR3 is TGTGCCAGCTCACCCGCACAGGGGCCTGGTGGGAATGGCTACACCTTC. This chain uses TRBV18 with TRBJ1-2, with 7 bases aligning to TRBD1. V shed 3 bases, J shed 6 bases, and the junction held 13 bases outside the gene matches. Germline assignment: CDR1 KGHSH and CDR2 LQKENI. The CDR3 covers 16 residues.

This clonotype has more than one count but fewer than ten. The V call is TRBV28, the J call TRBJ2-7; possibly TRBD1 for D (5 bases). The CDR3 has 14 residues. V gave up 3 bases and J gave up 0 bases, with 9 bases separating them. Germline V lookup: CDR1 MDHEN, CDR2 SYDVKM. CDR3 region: CASSFRQHSYEQYF. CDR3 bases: TGTGCCAGCAGTTTTCGACAGCACTCCTACGAGCAGTACTTC.

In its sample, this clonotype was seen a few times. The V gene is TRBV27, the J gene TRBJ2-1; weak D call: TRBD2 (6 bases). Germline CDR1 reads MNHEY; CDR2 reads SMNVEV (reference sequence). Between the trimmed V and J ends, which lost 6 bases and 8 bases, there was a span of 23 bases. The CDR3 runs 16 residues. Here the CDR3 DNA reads TGTGCCAGCAGCTATGCTGCCCCTATTGGGGGGTATGAGCAGTTCTTC. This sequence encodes CASSYAAPIGGYEQFF.

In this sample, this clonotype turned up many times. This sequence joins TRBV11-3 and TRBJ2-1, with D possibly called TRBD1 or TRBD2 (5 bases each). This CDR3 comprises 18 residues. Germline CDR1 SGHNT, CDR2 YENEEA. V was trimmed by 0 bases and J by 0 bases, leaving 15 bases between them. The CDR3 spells CASSLDQGGSSSYNEQFF. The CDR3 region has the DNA TGTGCCAGCAGCTTAGATCAGGGCGGGTCGAGCTCCTACAATGAGCAGTTCTTC.

CDR3 in amino acids: CASSQESWGDSNQPQHF. CDR3 in DNA: TGCGCCAGCAGCCAAGAAAGTTGGGGGGATAGCAATCAGCCCCAGCATTTT. The V gene is TRBV4-1, the J gene TRBJ1-5; tentative D call: TRBD1 (5 bases). Germline V gene sequence: CDR1 MGHRA, CDR2 YSYEKL. The CDR3 is 17 residues long. Trimming took 0 bases from V and 0 from J, leaving 12 bases between them.

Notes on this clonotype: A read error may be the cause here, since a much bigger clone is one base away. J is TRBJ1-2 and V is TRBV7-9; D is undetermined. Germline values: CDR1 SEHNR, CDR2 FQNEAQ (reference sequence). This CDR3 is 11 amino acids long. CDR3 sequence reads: CASSFAYDYTF. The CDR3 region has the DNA TGTGCCAGCAGCTTTGCGTATGACTACACCTTC.

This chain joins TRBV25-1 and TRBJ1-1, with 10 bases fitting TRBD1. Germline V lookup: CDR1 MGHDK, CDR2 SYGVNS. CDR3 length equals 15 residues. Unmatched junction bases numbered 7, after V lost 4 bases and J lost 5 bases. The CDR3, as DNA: TGTGCCAGCAGTGGGGGGGACAGGGGAAATACTGAAGCTTTCTTT. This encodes CASSGGDRGNTEAFF. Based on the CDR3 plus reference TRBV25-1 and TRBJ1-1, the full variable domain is EADIYQTPRYLVIGTGKKITLECSQTMGHDKMYWYQQDPGMELHLIHYSYGVNSTEKGDLSSESTVSRIRTEHFPLTLESARPSHTSQYLCASSGGDRGNTEAFFGQGTRLTVV.